These 18 T cell receptor beta chains were sequenced from one sample in a study of blood T cells in healthy people across ages. A sample-barcoded 5' primer and a J-beta primer mix were used in a second PCR of about 6 to 12 cycles. MiXCR, applied by TCRdb to the 5' RACE reads, yields one record per CDR3 protein. Here the sample spans around 1,600,000 distinct CDR3 sequences, approximately 42% being singletons. The sample taken for sequencing was blood. The receptors stem from a woman between 18 and 30 years old in good health.

This clonotype was observed a handful of times. This chain joins TRBV27 and TRBJ2-7; 9 bases map to TRBD1. Trimming removed 5 bases from V and 4 bases from J; junction bases left unmatched: 6. Germline V gene data show CDR1 as MNHEY and CDR2 as SMNVEV (reference sequence). This CDR3 spans 14 amino acids. This CDR3 is CASSNLGQGYEQYF. CDR3 coding DNA: TGTGCCAGCAGTAACCTGGGACAGGGTTACGAGCAGTACTTC.

The chain combines TRBV4-3 with TRBJ1-5, with D possibly matching TRBD1 (6 bases). V was trimmed by 0 bases and J by 5 bases, leaving 14 bases between them. The CDR3 is 16 amino acids. Germline CDR1 LGHNA, CDR2 YSLEER. The CDR3: CASSQDRGLRHQPQHF. The CDR3 region has the DNA TGCGCCAGCAGCCAAGATAGGGGGTTGCGACATCAGCCCCAGCATTTT.

This clonotype was recorded a few times. V and J are TRBV24-1 and TRBJ1-5, with TRBD1 matching over 8 bases. This CDR3 spans 15 amino acids. Germline-derived CDR1 and CDR2 are KGHDR and SFDVKD. With 4 bases clipped from V and 6 bases from J, the junction kept 7 bases outside the gene matches. The chain's CDR3 is CATSDSTGGGQPQHF. CDR3 bases: TGTGCCACCAGTGACTCAACAGGGGGAGGTCAGCCCCAGCATTTT.

The rearrangement joins TRBV6-6 to TRBJ2-7; D gene ambiguous. This CDR3 contains 15 residues. V lost 2 bases, J lost 0 bases, and 11 bases lay in between. CDR1 MNHNY and CDR2 SVGAGI come from the germline V gene (reference sequence). The CDR3: CASSYTATSSYEQYF. CDR3 DNA sequence: TGTGCCAGCAGTTACACGGCCACAAGCTCCTACGAGCAGTACTTC.

This clonotype occurred a few times. The rearrangement uses TRBV2 and TRBJ2-3, with D unclear. The CDR3 sequence is 12 residues long. Germline-derived CDR1 and CDR2 are SNHLY and FYNNEI. Trimming took 10 bases from V and 5 from J, leaving 13 bases between them. DNA for the CDR3: TGTGCCACCTCTAGTTTGGGAGATACGCAGTATTTT. It specifies CATSSLGDTQYF.

There are a few counts of this clonotype. The V gene is TRBV12-3 or TRBV12-4, the J gene TRBJ2-5; tentatively, D is TRBD1 (6 bases). The CDR3 length is 14 residues. Trimming pared 5 bases from V and 0 bases from J, leaving 10 bases between. Here the CDR3 DNA reads TGTGCCAGCAGTGTAGGGACAAACCAAGAGACCCAGTACTTC. It is translated as CASSVGTNQETQYF.

Regarding this clonotype: A junction end diverges from the germline sequence, so it may reflect a read error. The chain uses TRBV7-9 and TRBJ2-1; D is undetermined. The CDR3 covers 16 residues. Germline CDR1 and CDR2: SEHNR and FQNEAQ (reference sequence). The DNA of the CDR3 is TGTGCCGGCAGCTTGGGCCCGGCAGATTACTACAATGAGCAGTTCTTC. Its translation is CAGSLGPADYYNEQFF.

This chain connects TRBV27 to TRBJ2-3; D is ambiguous. The CDR3 runs 15 residues. V was clipped by 3 bases and J by 0 bases, with 10 bases between them. Germline lookup yields CDR1 MNHEY and CDR2 SMNVEV (reference sequence). Here the CDR3 DNA reads TGTGCCAGCAGTTTGATGGGGTCTAGCACAGATACGCAGTATTTT. Protein product: CASSLMGSSTDTQYF.

The chain couples TRBV20-1 to TRBJ2-1, with 10 bases fitting TRBD2. CDR1 is DFQATT, CDR2 SNEGSKA, per germline (reference sequence). The CDR3 extends over 13 amino acids. Trimming at V came to 6 bases and at J to 6 bases, leaving 5 bases not matched to a gene. CDR3 in DNA: TGCAGTGCCCCGGGACTAGCGTCCAATGAGCAGTTCTTC. This encodes CSAPGLASNEQFF.

Only a few counts were recorded for this clonotype. V usage is TRBV11-2 and J usage is TRBJ2-3; D may match TRBD1 or TRBD2 (5 bases each). Germline CDR1 is SGHAT and CDR2 is FQNNGV. The V and J ends lost 3 bases and 2 bases respectively, with 12 bases between them. This CDR3 is 15 amino acids long. The CDR3 region has the DNA TGTGCCAGCAGCTTGATCGGGGCCTACACAGATACGCAGTATTTT. Residues: CASSLIGAYTDTQYF.

CDR3 DNA sequence: TGCAGTGCCCCCGAGTGGACGGCCTATGGCTACACCTTC. This translates into CSAPEWTAYGYTF. The chain uses TRBV20-1 and TRBJ1-2; D remains unclear. Trimming cost V 6 bases and J 4 bases, with 15 bases left between them. The CDR3 totals 13 residues. Germline V CDR1 and CDR2: DFQATT, SNEGSKA (reference sequence).

The rearrangement uses TRBV20-1 and TRBJ2-1, with TRBD1 as a possible D gene (5 bases). Trimming left V 6 bases short and J 9 bases short, with 9 bases between. CDR1 and CDR2 (germline): DFQATT, SNEGSKA (reference sequence). The length of the CDR3 is 10 residues. The CDR3 loop reads CSAIRGEQFF. As DNA, the CDR3 is TGCAGTGCCATTAGGGGTGAGCAGTTCTTC.

The chain couples TRBV7-9 to TRBJ2-1; perhaps TRBD1 as D (5 bases). Germline loops: CDR1 SEHNR, CDR2 FQNEAQ (reference sequence). Trimming pared 5 bases from V and 9 bases from J, leaving 14 bases between. This CDR3 has 13 residues. The CDR3 is CASSVVGASEQFF. In nucleotides, the CDR3 is TGTGCCAGCAGCGTAGTAGGGGCAAGTGAGCAGTTCTTC.

This clonotype has a single count. V and J are TRBV25-1 and TRBJ1-1, with D maybe TRBD1 (5 bases). The V gene's germline CDR1 is MGHDK and CDR2 SYGVNS. V shed 7 bases and J shed 4 bases, with 16 bases lying between them. CDR3 length: 14 residues. The chain's CDR3 is CASKQGASSTEAFF. The CDR3 DNA is TGTGCCAGCAAGCAGGGCGCGAGTTCCACTGAAGCTTTCTTT.

The rearrangement uses TRBV2 and TRBJ1-6; a possible D gene is TRBD1 (5 bases). The germline V gene has CDR1 SNHLY and CDR2 FYNNEI. The CDR3 consists of 13 residues. V was cut by 6 bases and J by 10 bases, with 13 bases left in between. Here the CDR3 DNA reads TGTGCCAGCAGCGGGGTGACAGTCTCACCCCTCCACTTT. As protein: CASSGVTVSPLHF.

This clonotype was seen a few times. The chain carries TRBV14 and TRBJ2-1; no firm D call. The V gene's germline CDR1 is SGHDN and CDR2 FVKESK. The CDR3 runs to 16 residues. The V end lost 0 bases, the J end lost 3 bases, and 12 bases lay between the germline ends. CDR3 sequence (DNA): TGTGCCAGCAGCCAAGATCCCCGAGGCAGCTACAATGAGCAGTTCTTC. It translates to CASSQDPRGSYNEQFF.

The chain uses TRBV12-3 or TRBV12-4 and TRBJ2-3; 10 nucleotides line up with TRBD2. V lost 4 bases to trimming and J lost 2 bases; unmatched junction nucleotides: 6. This CDR3 region has 16 residues. In DNA form, the CDR3 reads TGTGCCAGCAGTTCGTCACTAGCGGGGTCCACAGATACGCAGTATTTT. This sequence encodes CASSSSLAGSTDTQYF.

J is TRBJ2-2 and V is TRBV20-1; D is perhaps TRBD1 (6 bases). The V end was cut by 5 bases, the J end by 5 bases, with 12 bases between. Germline loops: CDR1 DFQATT, CDR2 SNEGSKA (reference sequence). This CDR3 contains 13 residues. The CDR3 here is CSALKQGTGELFF. The CDR3 bases are TGCAGTGCTCTAAAACAGGGAACCGGGGAGCTGTTTTTT.